This T cell receptor beta chain is drawn from a study of cytomegalovirus exposure and HLA in healthy donors. Regarding the study as a whole: Of the V segments, some could not be distinguished, including TRBV6-2 and TRBV6-3, and were excluded. In a later analysis, the majority of CMV-associated beta chains seemingly showed HLA restriction. What TCR beta sequences reportedly achieved was accurate prediction of HLA-A and HLA-B alleles in most subjects.

Remarks on this clone: Its specificity is unknown.

Donors showed nominal health when sampled, although they likely had unrecorded immune exposures. The study ran its PCR with 60 Vbeta and 13 Jbeta primers. Assay: immunoSEQ multiplex PCR; the TCRdb copy retains only in-frame clones and omits some. Among about 180,000 clones, about three quarters were seen once, and the ten largest hold under 2%. V lost 3 bases and J 3 bases, leaving 8 bases between the germline ends. The CDR3 runs 13 residues. The germline CDR1 and CDR2 sequences are MGHDK and SYGVNS. This TCR came from a man aged 18 to 35 in good health and CMV-seronegative. The source material was PBMCs. The V and J genes are TRBV25-1 and TRBJ1-2; D gene uncertain. The CDR3 nucleotides read TGTGCCAGCAGTGACAGCGGACACTATGGCTACACCTTC. This codes for CASSDSGHYGYTF.